Listed here are 21 T cell receptor beta chains from one sample, sequenced in a study of identical twins. TCRdb reprocessed the 5' RACE reads via MiXCR and lists one record per CDR3 protein. This repertoire shows approximately 890,000 distinct CDR3 sequences, 9% to 15% found once; its top ten account for under 2%. These data also featured in a second study, about yellow fever vaccine responses in identical twins.

The specimen sequenced was PBMCs. The receptors shown here come from a young woman in good health.

This clonotype was observed at least ten times. This chain links TRBV7-8 with TRBJ1-5; D gene unclear. The ends were cut back, 0 bases at V and 4 bases at J, with 7 bases in the middle. The CDR3 runs to 14 residues. Germline V gene lookup returns CDR1 SGHVS and CDR2 FQNEAQ. CDR3 DNA: TGTGCCAGCAGCTTAGCGCCAAATAATCAGCCCCAGCATTTT. This codes for CASSLAPNNQPQHF.

V gene TRBV5-1 combines with J gene TRBJ2-1; TRBD2 matches at 13 bases. V shed 4 bases, J shed 7 bases, and the junction held 11 bases outside the gene matches. The CDR3 covers 17 residues. The germline CDR1 and CDR2 sequences are SGHRS and YFSETQ. The CDR3 is CASSMRTSGSLRNEQFF. In DNA, the CDR3 is TGCGCCAGCAGCATGCGGACTAGCGGGAGCTTGAGGAATGAGCAGTTCTTC.

This clonotype was counted ten times or more. This chain connects TRBV20-1 to TRBJ2-5; D is undetermined. Germline lookup yields CDR1 DFQATT and CDR2 SNEGSKA (reference sequence). The CDR3 is 14 residues long. V was clipped by 0 bases and J by 2 bases, with 10 bases between them. The CDR3 loop reads CSARDVTAQETQYF. CDR3 sequence (DNA): TGCAGTGCTAGAGACGTCACGGCACAAGAGACCCAGTACTTC.

This sequence joins TRBV2 and TRBJ2-1; the D call may be TRBD1 or TRBD2 (6 bases each). This CDR3 has 12 residues. The V and J ends lost 1 base and 14 bases respectively, with 12 bases between them. Germline values: CDR1 SNHLY, CDR2 FYNNEI. CDR3 amino acids: CASSEDGGREFF. Here the CDR3 DNA reads TGTGCCAGCAGTGAAGACGGGGGCCGCGAGTTCTTC.

This chain joins TRBV11-1 and TRBJ2-3; 7 positions match TRBD2. Trimming cost V 1 base and J 4 bases; bases outside gene matches: 14. Germline lookup yields CDR1 SGHAT and CDR2 FQDESV (reference sequence). The CDR3 sequence is 18 residues long. CDR3 in DNA: TGTGCCAGCAGCTTAGGGACCACGGGAGGTTCATTCCCAGATACGCAGTATTTT. It is translated as CASSLGTTGGSFPDTQYF.

This rearrangement joins TRBV9 to TRBJ2-1; a possible D gene is TRBD2 (6 bases). Trimming took 0 bases from V and 4 from J, leaving 11 bases between them. The CDR3 is made up of 15 amino acids. Germline lookup yields CDR1 SGDLS and CDR2 YYNGEE. Here the CDR3 reads CASSVAGARYNEQFF. CDR3 DNA sequence: TGTGCCAGCAGCGTAGCGGGAGCTAGGTACAATGAGCAGTTCTTC.

The chain carries TRBV18 and TRBJ2-5; D perhaps matches TRBD1 (7 bases). Between the trimmed V and J ends, which lost 3 bases and 3 bases, there was a span of 14 bases. The CDR3 is 15 residues long. Looked up from germline, CDR1 is KGHSH and CDR2 is LQKENI. The CDR3 loop reads CASSPRDSHKETQYF. For the CDR3, the DNA is TGTGCCAGCTCACCGCGGGACAGCCACAAAGAGACCCAGTACTTC.

The rearrangement links TRBV11-1 to TRBJ2-7; a weak D match, TRBD1 (8 bases). V lost 5 bases and J lost 10, with 33 bases in between. The CDR3 extends over 18 amino acids. Germline CDR1 SGHAT, CDR2 FQDESV (reference sequence). As DNA, the CDR3 is TGTGCCAGCAGCACCGGACAGGGAACTCCTGGGGGGGGTCGGGAACAGTACTTC. It encodes CASSTGQGTPGGGREQYF.

The genes are TRBV7-9 and TRBJ2-5; TRBD2 agrees at 7 bases. J was trimmed by 5 bases and V by 5 bases; bases with no gene match: 8. CDR3 length: 14 residues. Germline CDR1 and CDR2: SEHNR and FQNEAQ (reference sequence). CDR3 bases: TGTGCCAGCAGCCAAAGGGAGGGGCGCGAGACCCAGTACTTC. Its protein product is CASSQREGRETQYF.

The chain is built from TRBV5-1 and TRBJ2-1, with 9 bases matching TRBD2. Per the germline V gene, CDR1 is SGHRS and CDR2 is YFSETQ. V gave up 4 bases and J gave up 0 bases; unmatched junction bases: 5. This CDR3 comprises 16 residues. In DNA form, the CDR3 reads TGCGCCAGCAGCAGTAGCGGGAGAAGCTCCTACAATGAGCAGTTCTTC. It encodes CASSSSGRSSYNEQFF.

A few counts support this clonotype. The rearrangement joins TRBV12-3 or TRBV12-4 to TRBJ2-3; D perhaps matches TRBD2 (6 bases). The ends were cut back, 6 bases at V and 3 bases at J, with 16 bases in the middle. CDR3 length: 15 residues. CDR3 amino acids: CASRADGGLTDTQYF. The CDR3 region has the DNA TGTGCCAGCAGGGCTGACGGGGGTTTAACAGATACGCAGTATTTT.

The V and J genes are TRBV7-6 and TRBJ1-2; 10 bases match TRBD1. Germline assignment: CDR1 SGHVS and CDR2 FNYEAQ. Trimming at V came to 4 bases and at J to 7 bases, leaving 15 bases not matched to a gene. The length of the CDR3 is 17 residues. CDR3 region: CASSSQPGTGARSGYTF. Written as DNA, the CDR3 is TGTGCCAGCAGCTCCCAGCCCGGGACAGGGGCGCGAAGTGGCTACACCTTC. The variable domain in full, completed from reference TRBV7-6 and TRBJ1-2, reads GAGVSQSPRYKVTKRGQDVALRCDPISGHVSLYWYRQALGQGPEFLTYFNYEAQQDKSGLPNDRFSAERPEGSISTLTIQRTEQRDSAMYRCASSSQPGTGARSGYTFGSGTRLTVV.

This clonotype was picked up many times. The chain employs TRBV14 and TRBJ1-1; D is uncertain. V dropped 5 bases and J dropped 0 bases, with 10 bases sitting between them. The CDR3 totals 14 residues. Germline V gives CDR1 SGHDN, CDR2 FVKESK. The chain's CDR3 is CASSERRMNTEAFF. CDR3 nucleotides: TGTGCCAGCAGCGAGCGCAGGATGAACACTGAAGCTTTCTTT.

This clonotype was recorded a few times. The rearrangement joins TRBV7-9 to TRBJ2-1; D not resolved. Looked up from germline, CDR1 is SEHNR and CDR2 is FQNEAQ (reference sequence). V lost 1 base, J lost 2 bases, and 9 bases lay in between. The CDR3 covers 15 residues. CDR3 amino acids: CASSLVSLTYNEQFF. The CDR3 DNA is TGTGCCAGCAGCTTAGTGTCTCTAACCTACAATGAGCAGTTCTTC.

The chain has TRBV4-2 and TRBJ2-1; 9 nucleotides match TRBD2. CDR1 is LGHNA, CDR2 YNFKEQ, per germline. Losses at the gene ends were 0 bases for V and 3 bases for J; bases not matched to a gene: 9. The CDR3 extends over 18 amino acids. This CDR3 is CASSQDRLGAGGYNEQFF. The CDR3 DNA reads TGTGCCAGCAGCCAAGATAGGCTAGGAGCGGGAGGCTACAATGAGCAGTTCTTC.

The V gene is TRBV21-1, the J gene TRBJ2-2; the DNA was not compared with TRBD2, the D call given in the table. TRBV21-1 is reported as a pseudogene. The CDR3 runs 19 residues. In DNA, the CDR3 is TGTGCCAGCAGCAAAATTTGGAGTTTTCTGCGGGAGGTCGCCGGGGAGCTGTTTTTT. Protein: CASSKIWSFLREVAGELFF.

Ten or more counts support this clonotype. The rearrangement uses TRBV5-1 and TRBJ2-3; 9 nucleotides match TRBD1. Germline values: CDR1 SGHRS, CDR2 YFSETQ. V trimming: 5 bases; J trimming: 6 bases; junction bases outside the gene matches: 10. The length of the CDR3 is 15 residues. CDR3 nucleotides: TGCGCCAGCAGGGCCGGGACAGGGCCGATTGATACGCAGTATTTT. This codes for CASRAGTGPIDTQYF. Based on the CDR3 plus reference TRBV5-1 and TRBJ2-3, the full variable domain is KAGVTQTPRYLIKTRGQQVTLSCSPISGHRSVSWYQQTPGQGLQFLFEYFSETQRNKGNFPGRFSGRQFSNSRSEMNVSTLELGDSALYLCASRAGTGPIDTQYFGPGTRLTVL.

V and J are TRBV5-5 and TRBJ1-2, with D unclear. Germline V CDR1 and CDR2: SGHKS, YYEKEE (reference sequence). The V gene lost 5 bases and the J gene lost 4 bases, with 9 bases spanning the gap. The CDR3 is 12 amino acids. CDR3 loop: CASRRDGYGYTF. In DNA form, the CDR3 reads TGTGCCAGCAGAAGGGATGGCTATGGCTACACCTTC.

This clonotype has only a few counts. The V call is TRBV24-1, the J call TRBJ1-5, with TRBD1 matching 9 bases. Trimming removed 3 bases from V and 6 bases from J; junction bases left unmatched: 5. CDR1 and CDR2 from the germline V gene are KGHDR and SFDVKD. The CDR3 is 15 residues long. The CDR3 region has the DNA TGTGCCACCAGTGATGCGACAGGGGGACGTCAGCCCCAGCATTTT. This sequence encodes CATSDATGGRQPQHF.

There are a few counts of this clonotype. The rearrangement links TRBV14 to TRBJ1-5; no definite D call. CDR1 is SGHDN and CDR2 is FVKESK in the germline V gene. Trimming shortened V by 5 bases and J by 0 bases, and 11 bases separated the two germline ends. CDR3 size: 15 residues. In DNA form, the CDR3 reads TGTGCCAGCAGCAGATCGACAAATAGCAATCAGCCCCAGCATTTT. It yields the protein CASSRSTNSNQPQHF.

The chain employs TRBV20-1 and TRBJ2-3; TRBD1 matches 8 bases. The germline CDR1 and CDR2 sequences are DFQATT and SNEGSKA (reference sequence). V lost 6 bases to trimming and J lost 2 bases; unmatched junction nucleotides: 7. There are 14 residues in the CDR3. The CDR3 DNA reads TGCAGTGCCCGACAGGGGACGTTCACAGATACGCAGTATTTT. Protein: CSARQGTFTDTQYF.